A selection of T cell receptor beta chains follows, all from one sample in a study of CXCR3-negative and CXCR3-positive naive CD8 T cells. TCRdb reprocessed the 5' RACE reads, with one entry per CDR3 protein and no DNA. This specimen shows more than 65,000 distinct CDR3 sequences; the ten leading clones hold about 1.5%. The sequencing sample was made of naive CXCR3- CD8+ T cells from blood. Receptors were obtained from a human donor in good health. Some clones in this sample may be carry-over from other donors' samples. The CDR3 runs from the conserved cysteine through the conserved F or W.

j_gene: TRBJ2-1
len: 13
v_gene: TRBV29-1
CDR3aa: CSHTGQGYNEQFF

j_gene: TRBJ2-7
len: 14
v_gene: TRBV29-1
CDR3aa: CSVDGGDRTYEQYF

j_gene: TRBJ2-1
len: 19
v_gene: TRBV2
CDR3aa: CASSVFGTDSLWPNNEQFF

j_gene: TRBJ2-1
len: 13
v_gene: TRBV6-2/TRBV6-3
CDR3aa: CASSRGQDVEQFF

j_gene: TRBJ2-2
len: 12
v_gene: TRBV29-1
CDR3aa: CSVYLTAGELFF

j_gene: TRBJ2-7
len: 14
v_gene: TRBV29-1
CDR3aa: CSVQGWGAPYEQYF

j_gene: TRBJ2-7
len: 16
v_gene: TRBV29-1
CDR3aa: CSVEGGTSGDSYEQYF

j_gene: TRBJ2-7
len: 13
v_gene: TRBV5-5
CDR3aa: CASSSLQSYEQYF

j_gene: TRBJ2-2
len: 13
v_gene: TRBV7-9
CDR3aa: CASSSQETGELFF

j_gene: TRBJ2-7
len: 14
v_gene: TRBV29-1
CDR3aa: CSVELRDLSYEQYF

j_gene: TRBJ2-7
len: 16
v_gene: TRBV12-3/TRBV12-4
CDR3aa: CASSTLSGTGGREQYF

j_gene: TRBJ1-2
len: 14
v_gene: TRBV12-3/TRBV12-4
CDR3aa: CASSPGHHVYGYTF

j_gene: TRBJ2-4
len: 21
v_gene: TRBV3-1
CDR3aa: CASSQGVTADQMALAKNIQYF

j_gene: TRBJ1-5
len: 13
v_gene: TRBV7-9
CDR3aa: CASSLPGSQPQHF

j_gene: TRBJ2-1
len: 16
v_gene: TRBV5-1
CDR3aa: CASSLWGESPYNEQFF

j_gene: TRBJ2-2
len: 16
v_gene: TRBV11-1
CDR3aa: CASSPPRGTNTGELFF

j_gene: TRBJ2-1
len: 14
v_gene: TRBV29-1
CDR3aa: CSVDTGSMVDEQFF

j_gene: TRBJ2-1
len: 16
v_gene: TRBV5-6
CDR3aa: CASSLDPASSYNEQFF

j_gene: TRBJ1-1
len: 14
v_gene: TRBV4-2
CDR3aa: CASSHITGDLEAFF

j_gene: TRBJ2-7
len: 17
v_gene: TRBV14
CDR3aa: CASSQVAAGQISYEQYF

j_gene: TRBJ2-4
len: 18
v_gene: TRBV18
CDR3aa: CASSRRDNEFLAKNIQYF

j_gene: TRBJ2-7
len: 14
v_gene: TRBV20-1
CDR3aa: CSASWGRVGYEQYF

j_gene: TRBJ2-7
len: 13
v_gene: TRBV29-1
CDR3aa: CSVVRDETYEQYF

j_gene: TRBJ2-7
len: 15
v_gene: TRBV27
CDR3aa: CASSWETGPTNEQYF

j_gene: TRBJ2-5
len: 16
v_gene: TRBV12-3/TRBV12-4
CDR3aa: CASSLTATRSAETQYF

j_gene: TRBJ2-1
len: 12
v_gene: TRBV7-9
CDR3aa: CASSLSVGEQFF

j_gene: TRBJ2-7
len: 15
v_gene: TRBV5-1
CDR3aa: CASSLDRGFGYEQYF

j_gene: TRBJ2-5
len: 15
v_gene: TRBV7-2
CDR3aa: CASSLWNGGVETQYF

j_gene: TRBJ2-7
len: 12
v_gene: TRBV14
CDR3aa: CASSPDPYEQYF

j_gene: TRBJ1-1
len: 12
v_gene: TRBV9
CDR3aa: CASSQGGAEAFF

j_gene: TRBJ2-1
len: 16
v_gene: TRBV20-1
CDR3aa: CSARLGTSGGYTEQFF

j_gene: TRBJ2-3
len: 14
v_gene: TRBV7-6
CDR3aa: CASSRGGARDTQYF

j_gene: TRBJ1-1
len: 14
v_gene: TRBV19
CDR3aa: CASRKTGLNTEAFF

j_gene: TRBJ2-7
len: 14
v_gene: TRBV4-1
CDR3aa: CASSQGTGSNEQYF

j_gene: TRBJ1-1
len: 14
v_gene: TRBV4-1
CDR3aa: CASSQGSLMFEAFF

j_gene: TRBJ2-7
len: 14
v_gene: TRBV3-1
CDR3aa: CASSQEGRSREQYF

j_gene: TRBJ2-5
len: 14
v_gene: TRBV28
CDR3aa: CASRPTGNQETQYF

j_gene: TRBJ2-1
len: 16
v_gene: TRBV29-1
CDR3aa: CSVDVTYKPTYNEQFF

j_gene: TRBJ1-5
len: 15
v_gene: TRBV5-1
CDR3aa: CASSIGQGASQPQHF

j_gene: TRBJ2-3
len: 12
v_gene: TRBV29-1
CDR3aa: CSHSGSTDTQYF